Listed here are 26 T cell receptor beta chains from one sample, sequenced in a study of cytomegalovirus exposure and HLA in healthy donors (dated by TCRdb to between 2016 and 2019). Preparation of the library involved the immunoSEQ multiplex PCR assay. This immuneACCESS table, as held by TCRdb, lists in-frame sequences with V and J called but not all clones. Of the missing ones, under half trace to an unresolved V gene in checked studies; the others have no known cause. The sample table records approximately 99,000 clones; approximately 85% of these occur just once. The ten top clones hold 3% of the sample. Sequenced material: PBMCs. The receptors here all came from a woman younger than 30 in good health and CMV-seronegative.

This sequence joins TRBV7-3 and TRBJ2-1; perhaps TRBD1 as D (6 bases). The CDR3 length is 13 residues. The ends were cut back, 5 bases at V and 7 bases at J, with 12 bases in the middle. Germline V gives CDR1 SGHTA, CDR2 FQGTGA. DNA of the CDR3: TGTGCCAGCAGCGTCGGACAGCCAAATGAGCAGTTCTTC. It codes for CASSVGQPNEQFF. Full variable domain (remainder filled in from reference TRBV7-3 and TRBJ2-1): GAGVSQTPSNKVTEKGKYVELRCDPISGHTALYWYRQSLGQGPEFLIYFQGTGAADDSGLPNDRFFAVRPEGSVSTLKIQRTERGDSAVYLCASSVGQPNEQFFGPGTRLTVL.

The chain joins TRBV15 to TRBJ2-1, with a tentative D call TRBD2 (5 bases). Germline V lookup: CDR1 LNHNV, CDR2 YYDKDF (reference sequence). Trimming pared 0 bases from V and 5 bases from J, leaving 8 bases between. This CDR3 is built from 14 residues. In nucleotides, the CDR3 is TGTGCCACCAGCAGAGATCGGGGAAACAATGAGCAGTTCTTC. Its protein is CATSRDRGNNEQFF.

This clone was counted once. This chain connects TRBV28 to TRBJ1-2; 10 bases fit TRBD1. Germline assignment: CDR1 MDHEN and CDR2 SYDVKM. This CDR3 comprises 15 residues. V trimming: 6 bases; J trimming: 3 bases; junction bases outside the gene matches: 7. In DNA form, the CDR3 reads TGTGCCAGCAGCACGACAGGGGGCTTTTACTATGGCTACACCTTC. The encoded protein is CASSTTGGFYYGYTF.

The chain uses TRBV14 and TRBJ2-2, with TRBD2 matching 10 bases. CDR1 and CDR2 from the germline V gene are SGHDN and FVKESK. There are 16 residues in the CDR3. The V and J ends lost 5 bases and 2 bases, in that order; junction bases with no gene match: 5. CDR3 amino acids: CASSFRTSGNTGELFF. CDR3 DNA sequence: TGTGCCAGCAGCTTCCGGACTAGCGGTAACACCGGGGAGCTGTTTTTT. Based on the CDR3 plus reference TRBV14 and TRBJ2-2, the full variable domain is EAGVTQFPSHSVIEKGQTVTLRCDPISGHDNLYWYRRVMGKEIKFLLHFVKESKQDESGMPNNRFLAERTGGTYSTLKVQPAELEDSGVYFCASSFRTSGNTGELFFGEGSRLTVL.

The V call is TRBV27, the J call TRBJ1-2; TRBD1 might be the D (6 bases). The CDR3 is 15 residues long. Trimming shortened V by 6 bases and J by 7 bases, and 21 bases separated the two germline ends. The germline gives CDR1 MNHEY, CDR2 SMNVEV (reference sequence). CDR3 region: CASRTQGFTSGGYTF. In nucleotides, the CDR3 is TGTGCCAGCAGGACACAGGGTTTCACGTCGGGTGGCTACACCTTC.

This clone was recorded once. For the CDR3, the DNA is TGTGCCTGCAGGTTAAATGAGCAGTTCTTC. Residues: CACRLNEQFF. The chain couples TRBV30 to TRBJ2-1; D call uncertain. This CDR3 is built from 10 residues. The V and J ends lost 6 bases and 7 bases respectively, with 7 bases between them. CDR1 is GTSNPN and CDR2 is SVGIG in the germline V gene (reference sequence). Using reference TRBV30 and TRBJ2-1 for the parts outside the CDR3, the full variable domain is SQTIHQWPATLVQPVGSPLSLECTVEGTSNPNLYWYRQAAGRGLQLLFYSVGIGQISSEVPQNLSASRPQDRQFILSSKKLLLSDSGFYLCACRLNEQFFGPGTRLTVL.

The J gene is TRBJ2-5, the V gene TRBV9; TRBD2 matches at 8 bases. There are 15 residues in the CDR3. V shed 3 bases, J shed 0 bases, and the junction held 4 bases outside the gene matches. Germline lookup yields CDR1 SGDLS and CDR2 YYNGEE. CDR3 in DNA: TGTGCCAGCAGCGCCCGGGGGGGGAACCAAGAGACCCAGTACTTC. It encodes CASSARGGNQETQYF.

This clone was counted between two and nine times. The chain uses TRBV30 and TRBJ1-5; weak D call: TRBD1 (5 bases). Trimming removed 0 bases at V and 1 base at J, with 22 bases between. The germline V gene has CDR1 GTSNPN and CDR2 SVGIG (reference sequence). This CDR3 comprises 19 residues. The CDR3 DNA reads TGTGCCTGGAGTGTCATGGTGGGTCACCACCCAGGGAGCAATCAGCCCCAGCATTTT. This encodes CAWSVMVGHHPGSNQPQHF.

V gene TRBV30 combines with J gene TRBJ2-7, with TRBD1 as a possible D gene (5 bases). The CDR3 has 13 residues. V lost 0 bases to trimming and J lost 3 bases, with 9 bases between them. Germline V gene sequence: CDR1 GTSNPN, CDR2 SVGIG (reference sequence). CDR3 nucleotides: TGTGCCTGGAGTGTACTCACAGGCTACGAGCAGTACTTC. Protein: CAWSVLTGYEQYF. Full variable domain (missing parts from reference TRBV30 and TRBJ2-7): SQTIHQWPATLVQPVGSPLSLECTVEGTSNPNLYWYRQAAGRGLQLLFYSVGIGQISSEVPQNLSASRPQDRQFILSSKKLLLSDSGFYLCAWSVLTGYEQYFGPGTRLTVT.

The rearrangement uses TRBV5-4 and TRBJ2-3; 7 nucleotides agree with TRBD2. This CDR3 is built from 17 residues. V lost 1 base and J lost 2; bases outside the gene matches: 10. Germline V CDR1 and CDR2: SGHNT, YYREEE (reference sequence). The CDR3 DNA sequence: TGTGCCAGCAGCTTGAGCCTAGCGGTAAGGGACACAGATACGCAGTATTTT. This codes for CASSLSLAVRDTDTQYF.

The rearrangement joins TRBV7-9 to TRBJ2-3, with D possibly matching TRBD1 (5 bases). Deletions cut 5 bases from V and 2 bases from J, with 11 bases between. CDR1 and CDR2 from the germline V gene are SEHNR and FQNEAQ (reference sequence). The CDR3 contains 14 residues. The CDR3 bases are TGTGCCAGCAGCCCCAGGGTTTTCACAGATACGCAGTATTTT. Its translation: CASSPRVFTDTQYF.

The chain is built from TRBV25-1 and TRBJ2-3; D perhaps matches TRBD2 (5 bases). This CDR3 comprises 17 residues. CDR1 is MGHDK, CDR2 SYGVNS, per germline. V lost 5 bases to trimming and J lost 4 bases, with 22 bases between them. The CDR3 DNA follows: TGTGCCAGCAGTAAGGGAGTAGGAAATAGAGCGGCAGATACGCAGTATTTT. It specifies CASSKGVGNRAADTQYF.

The chain employs TRBV7-2 and TRBJ2-1; 8 bases are shared with TRBD1. Germline lookup yields CDR1 SGHTA and CDR2 FQGNSA. V shed 5 bases and J 6 bases; nucleotides not matched to a gene: 6. CDR3 length equals 14 residues. Written as DNA, the CDR3 is TGTGCCAGCAGCCGACTTGGACAGGGCAATGAGCAGTTCTTC. Translated, it gives CASSRLGQGNEQFF.

The chain has TRBV27 and TRBJ2-5; perhaps TRBD2 as D (5 bases). CDR3 size: 13 residues. With 7 bases removed from V and 7 bases from J, the gap between germline ends came to 16 bases. In germline, CDR1 is MNHEY, CDR2 SMNVEV (reference sequence). The CDR3 sequence is CASTHRSGGTQYF. DNA of the CDR3: TGTGCCAGCACCCACCGAAGCGGAGGGACCCAGTACTTC.

A note on this clone: The sample holds other DNA sequences that translate to the same CDR3. The chain recombines TRBV6-1 with TRBJ2-5; 11 nucleotides align to TRBD2. Germline CDR1 reads MNHNS; CDR2 reads SASEGT. The CDR3 consists of 17 residues. V lost 3 bases to trimming and J lost 1 base; unmatched junction nucleotides: 7. The CDR3 DNA follows: TGTGCCAGCAGTGAGAGCATAGCGGGGGGGCGCCAAGAGACCCAGTACTTC. Protein product: CASSESIAGGRQETQYF.

J is TRBJ1-1 and V is TRBV5-6; D may be TRBD1 (6 bases). CDR1 and CDR2 from the germline V gene are SGHDT and YYEEEE. The germline V and J ends were trimmed by 4 bases and 0 bases, with 16 bases remaining between them. There are 16 residues in the CDR3. CDR3 nucleotide sequence: TGTGCCAGCAGCCCTGGCGTGGGGGCTATGAACACTGAAGCTTTCTTT. It codes for CASSPGVGAMNTEAFF.

The chain is built from TRBV5-1 and TRBJ1-4; D is perhaps TRBD1 (5 bases). The V and J ends lost 1 base and 2 bases respectively, with 9 bases between them. This CDR3 is 15 amino acids long. The germline V gene encodes CDR1 SGHRS and CDR2 YFSETQ. The CDR3 here is CASSLLGPTNEKLFF. In nucleotides, the CDR3 is TGCGCCAGCAGCTTGCTGGGGCCCACTAATGAAAAACTGTTTTTT.

The table lists this clone with a count of one. This rearrangement joins TRBV27 to TRBJ2-1, with 7 bases identical to TRBD2. With V trimmed by 4 bases and J by 6 bases, 15 bases remained unmatched. Germline CDR1 and CDR2: MNHEY and SMNVEV (reference sequence). This CDR3 is 17 amino acids long. The chain's CDR3 is CASSSPGTMGPGNEQFF. DNA of the CDR3: TGTGCCAGCAGTTCTCCGGGGACTATGGGACCGGGCAATGAGCAGTTCTTC.

The genes are TRBV2 and TRBJ1-1, with D possibly being TRBD1 (5 bases). From germline, CDR1 is SNHLY and CDR2 FYNNEI. The germline V and J ends were trimmed by 6 bases and 10 bases, with 9 bases remaining between them. The CDR3 contains 10 residues. CDR3 in DNA: TGTGCCAGCAGGGGGCAGGCAGCTTTCTTT. Amino acid sequence: CASRGQAAFF.

V gene TRBV11-3 combines with J gene TRBJ1-2; D not resolved. Germline lookup yields CDR1 SGHNT and CDR2 YENEEA. V was cut by 5 bases and J by 0 bases, with 10 bases left in between. The CDR3 runs to 14 residues. In DNA, the CDR3 is TGTGCCAGCAGCCAAGCCGGAGCTAACTATGGCTACACCTTC. Amino acids: CASSQAGANYGYTF.

The J gene is TRBJ1-2, the V gene TRBV27; TRBD1 matches 10 bases. The CDR3 covers 15 residues. V shed 6 bases and J 2 bases; nucleotides not matched to a gene: 6. CDR1 is MNHEY and CDR2 is SMNVEV in the germline V gene (reference sequence). CDR3 nucleotides: TGTGCCAGCAGGACAGGGGGCCCGGGCAACTATGGCTACACCTTC. This encodes CASRTGGPGNYGYTF.

The CDR3 sequence is CASSDRTDTDTQYF. The CDR3 DNA follows: TGTGCCAGCAGCGACCGGACAGACACAGATACGCAGTATTTT. The chain carries TRBV7-9 and TRBJ2-3; TRBD1 might be the D (6 bases). Trimming took off 5 bases at V and 2 bases at J, with 11 bases between the two ends. CDR3 length equals 14 residues. The germline V gene encodes CDR1 SEHNR and CDR2 FQNEAQ (reference sequence).

The chain uses TRBV9 and TRBJ2-7, with a weak D call TRBD1 (6 bases). V gave up 3 bases and J gave up 3 bases, with 16 bases separating them. Germline V lookup: CDR1 SGDLS, CDR2 YYNGEE. The CDR3 is 15 amino acids. DNA for the CDR3: TGTGCCAGCAGCGCTGAGGGGACAAGAAGCTACGAGCAGTACTTC. Translated: CASSAEGTRSYEQYF. Based on the CDR3 plus reference TRBV9 and TRBJ2-7, the full variable domain is DSGVTQTPKHLITATGQRVTLRCSPRSGDLSVYWYQQSLDQGLQFLIQYYNGEERAKGNILERFSAQQFPDLHSELNLSSLELGDSALYFCASSAEGTRSYEQYFGPGTRLTVT.

The chain has TRBV7-3 and TRBJ2-1; 9 bases are a match to TRBD2. V shed 5 bases and J 0 bases; nucleotides not matched to a gene: 2. Germline loops: CDR1 SGHTA, CDR2 FQGTGA. CDR3 length: 15 residues. CDR3 loop: CASSPRGGSYNEQFF. DNA of the CDR3: TGTGCCAGCAGCCCGCGGGGGGGCTCCTACAATGAGCAGTTCTTC.

The chain carries TRBV19 and TRBJ2-7, with D tentatively TRBD1 (6 bases). The V end was cut by 4 bases, the J end by 0 bases, with 13 bases between. The CDR3 is 15 residues long. Germline V lookup: CDR1 LNHDA, CDR2 SQIVND (reference sequence). CDR3 coding DNA: TGTGCCAGTAGTAACCGGGACAAGAGCTCCTACGAGCAGTACTTC. It encodes CASSNRDKSSYEQYF.

In its sample, this clone was seen once. The J gene is TRBJ1-5, the V gene TRBV10-3, with D tentatively TRBD1 (5 bases). This CDR3 has 13 residues. CDR1 ENHRY and CDR2 SYGVKD come from the germline V gene. Trimming left V 7 bases short and J 5 bases short, with 12 bases between. The DNA of the CDR3 is TGTGCCATCACATCGGACACTTATCAGCCCCAGCATTTT. Protein sequence: CAITSDTYQPQHF.